This entry lists 7 T cell receptor beta chains sequenced from one sample in a study of molecular identifiers for immune sequencing clone quantification. TCRdb ran MiXCR on the PCR reads and lists one entry per CDR3 protein. This table holds over 600,000 distinct CDR3 sequences, roughly 21% found once. Sequencing was carried out using naive CD8+ T cells from blood, with Jurkat cell RNA spiked in. Subset specified: FACS-sorted CD8+CD4-CCR7+CD45RA+ naive T cells. The receptors come from a human donor in good health. Some libraries in this study had Jurkat cell RNA spiked in.

This clonotype was observed at least ten times. V gene TRBV9 combines with J gene TRBJ2-1, with 7 bases aligning to TRBD1. The CDR3 extends over 16 amino acids. The V gene end was trimmed by 3 bases and the J gene end by 6 bases; junction bases not matched to a gene: 12. From germline, CDR1 is SGDLS and CDR2 YYNGEE. The CDR3 sequence is CASSDRFTGVSNEQFF. In nucleotides, the CDR3 is TGTGCCAGCAGCGACCGCTTCACAGGGGTAAGCAATGAGCAGTTCTTC.

Worth noting for this clonotype: Without the conserved terminal phenylalanine or tryptophan, this CDR3 likely stems from a read error. The DNA for the CDR3 is TGTGCCAGTAGGCCCACGTGGGGGACCTACGAGCAGTACCTC. Its protein product is CASRPTWGTYEQYL. The chain has TRBV19 and TRBJ2-7; D possibly matches TRBD1 or TRBD2 (5 bases each). This CDR3 comprises 14 residues. Per germline, CDR1 LNHDA and CDR2 SQIVND (reference sequence). V lost 6 bases to trimming and J lost 2 bases, with 14 bases between them.

The V gene is TRBV29-1, the J gene TRBJ1-2; 9 bases are shared with TRBD1. CDR3 size: 14 residues. CDR1 and CDR2 from the germline V gene are SQVTM and ANQGSEA. The junction had 7 bases not matched to a gene; V was cut back by 3 bases and J by 5 bases. CDR3 sequence (DNA): TGCAGCGTTGATAGGACAGGGGAGGGATATGGCTACACCTTC. It is translated as CSVDRTGEGYGYTF.

This clonotype was recorded many times. The J gene is TRBJ2-4, the V gene TRBV7-9; D remains unclear. The CDR3 is made up of 16 amino acids. V lost 4 bases and J 0 bases, leaving 13 bases between the germline ends. Germline V CDR1 and CDR2: SEHNR, FQNEAQ (reference sequence). The CDR3 loop is CASSSDDNPAKNIQYF. CDR3 DNA sequence: TGTGCCAGCAGCTCGGATGACAATCCAGCCAAAAACATTCAGTACTTC.

The rearrangement uses TRBV12-3 or TRBV12-4 and TRBJ1-2, with D possibly TRBD1 on 5 matching bases. This CDR3 region has 12 residues. Trimming stripped 8 bases from V and 4 bases from J, with 11 bases between. CDR3 sequence: CASRGGTYGYTF. CDR3 DNA sequence: TGTGCCAGCCGGGGAGGGACCTATGGCTACACCTTC.

This clonotype came up many times. The chain combines TRBV11-1 with TRBJ2-7; 7 bases map to TRBD2. CDR1 and CDR2 (germline): SGHAT, FQDESV (reference sequence). V gave up 4 bases and J gave up 4 bases; unmatched junction bases: 10. This CDR3 is 15 amino acids long. The DNA for the CDR3 is TGTGCCAGCAGCTACGCCGGGACTAACAGTTACGAGCAGTACTTC. It encodes CASSYAGTNSYEQYF.

This clonotype has a handful of counts. The rearrangement links TRBV4-1 to TRBJ2-3; 13 bases are a match to TRBD2. Per the germline V gene, CDR1 is MGHRA and CDR2 is YSYEKL. The trim removed 3 bases at V and 14 bases at J, leaving 14 bases unmatched. This CDR3 is built from 16 residues. This chain's CDR3 is CASSQTPVTSGGTLYF. CDR3 coding DNA: TGCGCCAGCAGCCAGACCCCCGTGACTAGCGGGGGGACATTGTATTTT.